Below, 27 T cell receptor beta chains from the same sample are listed, as sequenced in a study of early T cells in non-severe SARS-CoV-2 infection. Via MiXCR, TCRdb re-called the 5' RACE reads, giving one row per CDR3 protein. The sample records roughly 30,000 distinct CDR3 sequences, approximately 5.4% being singletons. The sequenced sample consisted of whole blood. Receptor source: an adult who was a healthcare worker with PCR-confirmed SARS-CoV-2 infection or an uninfected control (not recorded which).

This clonotype occurred many times. In DNA form, the CDR3 reads TGTGCCAGCAGCCCCCGAGGAGGACAGGGGAACAATTCACCCCTCCACTTT. Protein product: CASSPRGGQGNNSPLHF. V and J are TRBV7-8 and TRBJ1-6; 9 bases agree with TRBD1. Unmatched junction bases numbered 12, after V lost 5 bases and J lost 7 bases. This CDR3 has 17 amino acids. Germline CDR1 and CDR2: SGHVS and FQNEAQ.

Many counts were recorded for this clonotype. The genes are TRBV12-3 or TRBV12-4 and TRBJ1-5, with D possibly matching TRBD1 (5 bases). Trimming removed 6 bases at V and 3 bases at J, with 15 bases between. The CDR3 has 15 amino acids. This chain's CDR3 is CASRREKTDNQPQHF. The CDR3 DNA reads as TGTGCCAGCAGGCGGGAAAAGACAGACAATCAGCCCCAGCATTTT.

Many counts were recorded for this clonotype. The V call is TRBV28, the J call TRBJ1-2, with D unclear. The V end was cut by 6 bases, the J end by 2 bases, with 7 bases between. Looked up from germline, CDR1 is MDHEN and CDR2 is SYDVKM. CDR3 length equals 12 residues. CDR3 sequence: CASRGQNYGYTF. In nucleotides, the CDR3 is TGTGCCAGCAGAGGGCAGAACTATGGCTACACCTTC.

This clonotype was counted at least ten times. The V gene is TRBV12-3 or TRBV12-4, the J gene TRBJ2-7, with 10 bases lining up with TRBD1. V lost 6 bases, J lost 4 bases, and 15 bases stayed unmatched. The CDR3 consists of 17 residues. The CDR3 DNA follows: TGTGCCAGCAGCTCCTACTGGATCGGGACAGGGGATTACGAGCAGTACTTC. This sequence encodes CASSSYWIGTGDYEQYF.

The chain carries TRBV14 and TRBJ2-2, with unresolved D. This CDR3 region has 15 residues. The V end was cut by 4 bases, the J end by 0 bases, with 9 bases between. Germline V gene lookup returns CDR1 SGHDN and CDR2 FVKESK. CDR3 amino acids: CASSLRMANTGELFF. CDR3 bases: TGTGCCAGCAGCCTAAGAATGGCGAACACCGGGGAGCTGTTTTTT.

This clonotype was observed a few times. The chain joins TRBV28 to TRBJ2-7; D gene ambiguous. CDR3 length: 12 amino acids. Trimming took 6 bases from V and 4 from J, leaving 10 bases between them. Germline-derived CDR1 and CDR2 are MDHEN and SYDVKM. This CDR3 reads CASRPDGYEQYF. As DNA, the CDR3 is TGTGCCAGCAGACCTGACGGATACGAGCAGTACTTC.

This clonotype has a handful of counts. As the CDR3 is not closed by the conserved phenylalanine or tryptophan, this likely results from a read error. CDR3 in amino acids: CSAVSTDTQYS. The CDR3 DNA reads TGCAGTGCTGTTAGCACAGATACGCAGTATTCT. The J gene is TRBJ2-3, the V gene TRBV20-1; D uncertain. The CDR3 has 11 residues. V dropped 5 bases and J dropped 0 bases, with 3 bases sitting between them. The germline gives CDR1 DFQATT, CDR2 SNEGSKA (reference sequence).

This clonotype is medium-sized in the sample. The chain joins TRBV6-4 to TRBJ2-3; no clear D. V lost 3 bases, J lost 6 bases, and 16 bases lay in between. The germline V gene has CDR1 MRHNA and CDR2 SNTAGT. The CDR3 length is 15 residues. Here the CDR3 reads CASSENGLAADTQYF. The CDR3 DNA sequence: TGTGCCAGCAGTGAAAACGGGTTGGCTGCCGATACGCAGTATTTT.

This clonotype turned up a few times. V and J are TRBV9 and TRBJ2-1; 13 nucleotides align to TRBD2. The junction had 4 bases not matched to a gene; V was cut back by 0 bases and J by 1 base. Germline lookup yields CDR1 SGDLS and CDR2 YYNGEE. This CDR3 has 18 residues. The CDR3 region is CASSVGLAGGFSYNEQFF. The CDR3 nucleotides are TGTGCCAGCAGCGTAGGACTAGCGGGAGGTTTTTCCTACAATGAGCAGTTCTTC. The variable domain in full, completed from reference TRBV9 and TRBJ2-1, reads DSGVTQTPKHLITATGQRVTLRCSPRSGDLSVYWYQQSLDQGLQFLIQYYNGEERAKGNILERFSAQQFPDLHSELNLSSLELGDSALYFCASSVGLAGGFSYNEQFFGPGTRLTVL.

The CDR3 nucleotides read TGTGCCAGCAGTTTATGGGACACCGGGGAGCTGTTTTTT. Its protein product is CASSLWDTGELFF. The V call is TRBV27, the J call TRBJ2-2, with D unresolved. Trimming removed 1 base from V and 3 bases from J, with 3 bases in between. CDR1 MNHEY and CDR2 SMNVEV come from the germline V gene (reference sequence). This CDR3 spans 13 amino acids.

The rearrangement links TRBV27 to TRBJ2-7; D is possibly TRBD2 (5 bases). Trimming took 6 bases from V and 2 from J, leaving 14 bases between them. The CDR3 length is 14 residues. Germline CDR1 is MNHEY and CDR2 is SMNVEV (reference sequence). The CDR3 bases are TGTGCCAGCAGGGGTAGCGCCCGTACCTACGAGCAGTACTTC. Its translation is CASRGSARTYEQYF.

This clonotype was counted a few times. The chain has TRBV27 and TRBJ2-7; 9 bases align to TRBD2. CDR3 length equals 17 residues. Unmatched junction bases numbered 6, after V lost 0 bases and J lost 0 bases. Germline V gives CDR1 MNHEY, CDR2 SMNVEV (reference sequence). CDR3 loop: CASSLSGGRAHSYEQYF. The CDR3 DNA follows: TGTGCCAGCAGTTTATCGGGCGGGAGGGCTCACTCCTACGAGCAGTACTTC.

This clonotype was observed at least ten times. This chain links TRBV27 with TRBJ2-1; 7 bases match TRBD1. Germline trimming cut 6 bases from V and 4 bases from J; bases unmatched to any gene: 12. This CDR3 is built from 16 residues. Germline-derived CDR1 and CDR2 are MNHEY and SMNVEV (reference sequence). The CDR3 is CASRRGGTARYNEQFF. The CDR3 DNA follows: TGTGCCAGCAGACGAGGTGGGACAGCCCGATACAATGAGCAGTTCTTC.

Many counts were recorded for this clonotype. The rearrangement uses TRBV5-1 and TRBJ2-6, with 7 bases lining up with TRBD1. J was trimmed by 3 bases and V by 0 bases; bases with no gene match: 6. CDR1 is SGHRS, CDR2 YFSETQ, per germline. CDR3 size: 17 residues. The CDR3 nucleotides read TGCGCCAGCAGCTTGGAAGGGGGCGCGAATGGGGCCAACGTCCTGACTTTC. It is translated as CASSLEGGANGANVLTF.

This clonotype was recorded a few times. The chain couples TRBV5-1 to TRBJ2-3; TRBD1 aligns across 9 bases. The germline gives CDR1 SGHRS, CDR2 YFSETQ. CDR3 size: 14 residues. J was trimmed by 3 bases and V by 7 bases; bases with no gene match: 6. DNA for the CDR3: TGCGCCAGCGGATTGGGGACAGGGACAGATACGCAGTATTTT. As protein: CASGLGTGTDTQYF. The whole variable domain, filled in from reference TRBV5-1 and TRBJ2-3, reads KAGVTQTPRYLIKTRGQQVTLSCSPISGHRSVSWYQQTPGQGLQFLFEYFSETQRNKGNFPGRFSGRQFSNSRSEMNVSTLELGDSALYLCASGLGTGTDTQYFGPGTRLTVL.

The sample holds many counts of this clonotype. This rearrangement joins TRBV5-1 to TRBJ2-1; no reliable D call. Germline V gives CDR1 SGHRS, CDR2 YFSETQ. Trimming took 0 bases from V and 0 from J, leaving 13 bases between them. The CDR3 extends over 17 amino acids. The CDR3 nucleotides are TGCGCCAGCAGCTTGGAAGGTCGCTCGAGCTCCTACAATGAGCAGTTCTTC. It yields the protein CASSLEGRSSSYNEQFF.

This clonotype is labeled medium-sized. The chain employs TRBV20-1 and TRBJ2-3, with D possibly matching TRBD1 (6 bases). The CDR3 loop spans 13 amino acids. Germline V gene data show CDR1 as DFQATT and CDR2 as SNEGSKA (reference sequence). Trimming removed 5 bases from V and 2 bases from J, with 11 bases in between. The CDR3 bases are TGCAGTGCTGGGGACACCAACACAGATACGCAGTATTTT. Translating gives CSAGDTNTDTQYF.

This clonotype was recorded many times. The chain is built from TRBV20-1 and TRBJ2-1, with D perhaps matching TRBD2 (6 bases). The V and J ends lost 4 bases and 4 bases respectively, with 14 bases between them. The CDR3 is 14 residues long. Germline values: CDR1 DFQATT, CDR2 SNEGSKA (reference sequence). DNA of the CDR3: TGCAGTGCTAACTTCCTAGCGAGGTACAATGAGCAGTTCTTC. Residues: CSANFLARYNEQFF.

The rearrangement links TRBV7-9 to TRBJ1-5, with 8 bases lining up with TRBD1. This CDR3 region has 14 residues. Germline V CDR1 and CDR2: SEHNR, FQNEAQ (reference sequence). Trimming at V came to 3 bases and at J to 5 bases, leaving 3 bases not matched to a gene. The DNA for the CDR3 is TGTGCCAGCAGCTTGGGACAGGCCGATCAGCCCCAGCATTTT. It specifies CASSLGQADQPQHF.

The table lists this clonotype with many counts. This chain links TRBV5-1 with TRBJ2-2; D is possibly TRBD1 (6 bases). The CDR3 covers 15 residues. Germline V lookup: CDR1 SGHRS, CDR2 YFSETQ. The V and J ends lost 4 bases and 0 bases respectively, with 10 bases between them. The CDR3 sequence: CASSGDRPNTGELFF. The DNA of the CDR3 is TGCGCCAGCAGCGGTGACAGGCCGAACACCGGGGAGCTGTTTTTT.

The gene calls are TRBV6-2 or TRBV6-3 and TRBJ2-2; D remains unclear. The CDR3 length is 15 residues. The V end lost 1 base, the J end lost 6 bases, and 12 bases lay between the germline ends. The germline gives CDR1 MNHEY, CDR2 SVGEGT. The CDR3 spells CASSYLAVGSGELFF. In nucleotides, the CDR3 is TGTGCCAGCAGTTACTTGGCGGTCGGCTCCGGGGAGCTGTTTTTT.

In its sample, this clonotype was seen a few times. The V gene is TRBV6-5, the J gene TRBJ1-6; D is unclear. V shed 3 bases and J shed 14 bases, with 14 bases lying between them. The CDR3 extends over 13 amino acids. Germline V gene sequence: CDR1 MNHEY, CDR2 SVGAGI. CDR3 sequence: CASSYSNLEALHF. CDR3 sequence (DNA): TGTGCCAGCAGTTATAGCAACCTTGAGGCCCTCCACTTT.

Regarding this clonotype: A read error may be the cause here, since a much bigger clone is one base away. The V call is TRBV24-1, the J call TRBJ2-5; tentative D call: TRBD2 (5 bases). Trimming shortened V by 0 bases and J by 1 base, and 14 bases separated the two germline ends. This CDR3 contains 17 residues. The germline gives CDR1 KGHDR, CDR2 SFDVKD. The CDR3 sequence is CATSDLLHAGFQETQYF. The CDR3, as DNA: TGTGCCACCAGTGATTTGTTACACGCGGGTTTCCAAGAGACCCAGTACTTC.

To note about this clonotype: This may be a read error, as it is one base from a much larger clone. This chain uses TRBV20-1 with TRBJ2-1; 12 bases are shared with TRBD2. Germline V lookup: CDR1 DFQATT, CDR2 SNEGSKA (reference sequence). The CDR3 covers 17 residues. CDR3 sequence reads: CSARKLAGGYSYNVQFF. The CDR3 DNA is TGCAGTGCTAGAAAACTAGCGGGAGGCTACTCCTACAATGTGCAGTTCTTC.

Ten or more counts support this clonotype. V gene TRBV9 combines with J gene TRBJ2-3, with a tentative D call TRBD1 (6 bases). This CDR3 contains 16 residues. Trimming shortened V by 4 bases and J by 0 bases, and 15 bases separated the two germline ends. Germline loops: CDR1 SGDLS, CDR2 YYNGEE. The CDR3 DNA follows: TGTGCCAGCAGCTCCACCGGGACAAGTAGCACAGATACGCAGTATTTT. This gives the protein CASSSTGTSSTDTQYF.

On this clonotype itself: This may arise from a read error, as a much more abundant clone is one base away. As the CDR3 is not closed by the conserved phenylalanine or tryptophan, this likely results from a read error. The chain has TRBV7-9 and TRBJ2-7; TRBD1 or TRBD2 may be the D gene (5 bases each). Germline CDR1 SEHNR, CDR2 FQNEAQ (reference sequence). V was clipped by 5 bases and J by 2 bases, with 10 bases between them. The CDR3 runs to 13 residues. The CDR3 DNA reads TGTGCCAGCAGCCGGGACCGAACCTACGAGCAGTACTCC. Translating it yields CASSRDRTYEQYS.

This clonotype was counted ten times or more. The chain recombines TRBV7-3 with TRBJ2-2; 7 bases are a match to TRBD2. J lost 0 bases, V lost 4 bases, and 8 bases had no gene match. Germline CDR1 and CDR2: SGHTA and FQGTGA. The length of the CDR3 is 17 residues. CDR3 sequence (DNA): TGTGCCAGCAGCTCACCCCGGGGAGGGACGAACACCGGGGAGCTGTTTTTT. It codes for CASSSPRGGTNTGELFF.